A selection of T cell receptor beta chains follows, all from one sample in a study of cytomegalovirus exposure and HLA in healthy donors. Here immunoSEQ multiplex PCR was the method, and the copy in TCRdb shows in-frame clones only, minus some. The sample contains 90,000 to 130,000 clones, about 74% of which appear only once. The sample consisted of PBMCs. The origin of the receptors is a man aged 25 to 40 in good health and CMV-seropositive. Both conserved end residues are part of each CDR3. Fields, in order: J gene, V gene, CDR3 protein.

TRBJ1-3	TRBV6-6	CASSSGGQYGNTIYF
TRBJ1-1	TRBV15	CATSREGGRPNTEAFF
TRBJ1-1	TRBV30	CAWSTGQNTEAFF
TRBJ2-1	TRBV5-1	CASSTGTGRNEQFF
TRBJ2-7	TRBV7-9	CASSFDSYEQYF
TRBJ2-7	TRBV5-1	CASSLAPGTGGEQYF
TRBJ2-3	TRBV5-4	CASRTQVGGTDTQYF
TRBJ2-3	TRBV19	CASSITGTSGTDTQYF
TRBJ1-1	TRBV7-9	CASSPVGTRANTEAFF
TRBJ1-2	TRBV5-1	CASSFQGGGDGYTF